The rows below give T cell receptor beta chains drawn from one sample of a study of blood T cell repertoires in COVID-19. The table came from immunoSEQ multiplex PCR; TCRdb's copy has only in-frame clones and leaves some out. Among roughly 180,000 clones listed, roughly 77% were seen once. Sequencing was performed on peripheral blood. Every receptor here comes from a woman of 80 years or more with COVID-19, enrolled during active disease. CDR3s include the opening cysteine and the closing phenylalanine or tryptophan. The D gene is left open where the match is weak. Clone size appears in some rows only: once, few, many, or a class for an expanded clone.

d_gene,len,abundance,j_gene,v_gene,CDR3aa,CDR3nt
TRBD2,16,-,TRBJ2-3,TRBV2,CASLEVAGGPVDTQYF,TGTGCCAGCCTAGAAGTAGCGGGAGGGCCGGTGGATACGCAGTATTTT
-,14,-,TRBJ1-2,TRBV7-2,CASSPSWGDYGYTF,TGTGCCAGCAGCCCATCCTGGGGGGACTATGGCTACACCTTC
-,17,-,TRBJ2-2,TRBV9,CASSVTSRGGGTGELFF,TGTGCCAGCAGCGTTACTAGCCGGGGAGGGGGCACCGGGGAGCTGTTTTTT
TRBD1,17,-,TRBJ2-5,TRBV11-3,CASSSGTAWPYQETQYF,TGTGCCAGCAGCTCGGGGACAGCCTGGCCGTACCAAGAGACCCAGTACTTC
-,16,-,TRBJ2-1,TRBV21-1,CASSKVGRGSYNEQFF,-
-,13,-,TRBJ2-7,TRBV11-2,CASSWDTAYEQYF,TGTGCCAGCAGCTGGGACACTGCCTACGAGCAGTACTTC
-,12,once,TRBJ1-2,TRBV11-3,CASSLQGYGYTF,TGTGCCAGCAGTCTCCAGGGGTATGGCTACACCTTC
TRBD2,15,-,TRBJ2-1,TRBV4-2,CASSQGTSGANEQFF,TGTGCCAGCAGCCAGGGGACTAGCGGGGCCAATGAGCAGTTCTTC
-,17,-,TRBJ1-2,TRBV21-1,CASTDRGRPSVNYGYTF,TGTGCCAGCACCGACAGGGGTCGACCGTCGGTGAACTATGGCTACACCTTC
-,14,-,TRBJ2-5,TRBV6-5,CASRVAGQDETQYF,TGTGCCAGCAGGGTCGCGGGGCAGGATGAGACCCAGTACTTC
TRBD2,15,-,TRBJ2-3,TRBV28,CASSFAGDSTDTQYF,TGTGCCAGCAGTTTCGCGGGGGACAGCACAGATACGCAGTATTTT
-,14,-,TRBJ2-4,TRBV7-8,CASSLGWGENIQYF,TGTGCCAGCAGCTTAGGTTGGGGAGAAAACATTCAGTACTTC
-,15,-,TRBJ2-1,TRBV2,CASSAGASSYNEQFF,TGTGCCAGCAGCGCGGGTGCCAGCTCCTACAATGAGCAGTTCTTC
TRBD1,14,-,TRBJ1-4,TRBV7-2,CASSKRQGSEKLFF,TGTGCCAGCAGCAAACGACAGGGGAGCGAAAAACTGTTTTTT
-,15,few,TRBJ1-1,TRBV28,CASSPLRQPNTEAFF,TGTGCCAGCAGTCCACTGAGACAGCCGAACACTGAAGCTTTCTTT
TRBD1,14,-,TRBJ1-6,TRBV11-1,CASSSRTGYSPLHF,TGTGCCAGCAGCTCAAGGACAGGGTATTCACCCCTCCACTTT
-,14,-,TRBJ1-5,TRBV6-5,CASSIRGGNQPQHF,TGTGCCAGCAGTATCAGGGGAGGCAATCAGCCCCAGCATTTT
TRBD1,15,-,TRBJ1-4,TRBV24-1,CATSDSGQGNEKLFF,TGTGCCACCAGTGACTCGGGACAGGGGAATGAAAAACTGTTTTTT
TRBD2,15,-,TRBJ2-2,TRBV10-3,CAIRGTSGSSGELFF,TGTGCCATCAGGGGGACTAGCGGGAGTTCCGGGGAGCTGTTTTTT
TRBD2,15,-,TRBJ2-7,TRBV7-2,CASSLGSSGRNEQYF,TGTGCCAGCAGCTTAGGTTCCAGCGGGAGAAACGAGCAGTACTTC
TRBD2,15,-,TRBJ2-4,TRBV5-4,CASSFRRGGENIQYF,TGTGCCAGCAGCTTTCGACGGGGGGGCGAAAACATTCAGTACTTC
-,14,-,TRBJ1-3,TRBV28,CASSLEGSGNTIYF,TGTGCCAGCAGTTTAGAGGGATCCGGAAACACCATATATTTT
-,14,-,TRBJ2-5,TRBV18,CASSTSGSRETQYF,TGTGCCAGCTCGACCTCGGGGTCGCGAGAGACCCAGTACTTC
-,14,once,TRBJ2-5,TRBV21-1,CASTFTGLQETQYF,TGTGCCAGCACCTTTACGGGACTCCAAGAGACCCAGTACTTC
-,14,once,TRBJ2-5,TRBV4-2,CASSQNTNMETQYF,TGTGCCAGCAGCCAAAACACCAACATGGAGACCCAGTACTTC
TRBD2,17,-,TRBJ2-5,TRBV7-2,CASSQNVYSAGGETQYF,TGTGCCAGCAGCCAAAACGTGTATTCGGCGGGGGGAGAGACCCAGTACTTC
-,12,-,TRBJ1-2,TRBV5-1,CASSPEGYGYTF,TGCGCCAGCAGCCCGGAGGGCTATGGCTACACCTTC
TRBD2,18,-,TRBJ2-3,TRBV5-1,CASSLRLAGTGGTDTQYF,TGCGCCAGCAGCTTGCGACTAGCGGGGACAGGTGGGACAGATACGCAGTATTTT
-,13,-,TRBJ1-5,TRBV25-1,CASRQGPNQPQHF,TGTGCCAGCAGACAGGGTCCCAATCAGCCCCAGCATTTT
-,15,-,TRBJ1-4,TRBV5-1,CASSFLGNGGEKLFF,TGCGCCAGCAGCTTTTTAGGGAACGGAGGTGAAAAACTGTTTTTT
-,17,-,TRBJ1-4,TRBV27,CASSPEIPRDDREKLFF,TGTGCCAGCAGTCCAGAAATCCCCCGGGACGACAGGGAAAAACTGTTTTTT
-,15,-,TRBJ2-1,TRBV11-2,CASSLGGQSYNEQFF,TGTGCCAGCAGCTTAGGAGGGCAGTCCTACAATGAGCAGTTCTTC
TRBD2,13,many,TRBJ2-7,TRBV20-1,CSASLAGVGEQYF,TGCAGTGCTAGTCTAGCGGGAGTTGGCGAGCAGTACTTC
-,16,-,TRBJ1-4,TRBV30,CAWSFPTGATNEKLFF,TGTGCCTGGAGTTTTCCGACAGGAGCAACTAATGAAAAACTGTTTTTT
TRBD1,15,-,TRBJ2-1,TRBV24-1,CATSDPNRGLHEQFF,TGTGCCACCAGTGATCCTAACAGGGGGCTGCATGAGCAGTTCTTC
-,15,-,TRBJ2-5,TRBV4-1,CASSQVAGAGETQYF,TGCGCCAGCAGCCAAGTGGCGGGGGCGGGTGAGACCCAGTACTTC
-,15,-,TRBJ1-1,TRBV19,CASSRGRAPNTEAFF,TGTGCCAGTAGTCGGGGGAGGGCACCGAACACTGAAGCTTTCTTT
-,14,-,TRBJ2-7,TRBV13,CASSPQAYSYEQYF,TGTGCCAGCAGCCCCCAAGCCTATTCCTACGAGCAGTACTTC
-,14,few,TRBJ2-3,TRBV7-2,CASSLGPGGDTQYF,TGTGCCAGCAGCTTAGGCCCCGGAGGAGATACGCAGTATTTT
-,14,-,TRBJ2-5,TRBV7-2,CASSLAWKEETQYF,TGTGCCAGCAGCTTAGCGTGGAAGGAGGAGACCCAGTACTTC
-,15,-,TRBJ2-2,TRBV2,CASSDEGESPGELFF,TGTGCCAGCAGTGATGAGGGGGAATCCCCCGGGGAGCTGTTTTTT
-,16,-,TRBJ2-1,TRBV7-9,CASSRAAETPWDEQFF,TGTGCCAGCAGCCGAGCAGCGGAAACACCTTGGGATGAGCAGTTCTTC
TRBD1,15,-,TRBJ1-2,TRBV7-9,CASSPPWTGQAGYTF,TGTGCCAGCAGCCCCCCCTGGACAGGGCAGGCTGGCTACACCTTC
TRBD1,15,-,TRBJ2-7,TRBV5-1,CASSSDRGPPYEQYF,TGCGCCAGCAGCTCGGACAGGGGGCCACCCTACGAGCAGTACTTC
TRBD1,14,once,TRBJ2-5,TRBV6-5,CASSYRDRLETQYF,TGTGCCAGCAGTTACAGGGACAGGCTAGAGACCCAGTACTTC
-,13,-,TRBJ1-1,TRBV10-3,CAIKSQGNTEAFF,TGTGCCATCAAGTCCCAGGGGAACACTGAAGCTTTCTTT
-,17,-,TRBJ1-5,TRBV4-1,CASSQSRVRGPNQPQHF,TGCGCCAGCAGCCAATCGCGCGTCAGGGGCCCCAATCAGCCCCAGCATTTT
TRBD1,14,-,TRBJ2-7,TRBV10-1,CASRGGQGGYEQYF,TGCGCCAGCAGAGGGGGACAGGGCGGCTACGAGCAGTACTTC